The 6 T cell receptor beta chains below were found in one sample sequenced in a study of blood T cell repertoires in COVID-19. Using immunoSEQ multiplex PCR, the repertoire was profiled, and TCRdb retains in-frame clones only, with some absent. Among 30,000 to 45,000 clones listed, about nine tenths were seen once. The sequencing input was peripheral blood. Receptors were obtained from a man aged 50 to 60 with active COVID-19.

The chain links TRBV4-1 to TRBJ2-1; 12 bases are shared with TRBD2. CDR1 and CDR2 (germline): MGHRA, YSYEKL. The CDR3 totals 15 residues. Trimming took 2 bases from V and 8 from J; bases not matched to a gene: 4. The CDR3 DNA reads as TGCGCCAGCAGCCAAAAAGGACTAGCGGGATATGAGCAGTTCTTC. Residues: CASSQKGLAGYEQFF.

The chain joins TRBV18 to TRBJ1-6, with D hard to call. V was clipped by 8 bases and J by 5 bases, with 19 bases between them. This CDR3 is 16 amino acids long. Germline V CDR1 and CDR2: KGHSH, LQKENI. DNA of the CDR3: TGTGCCAGCGCGACGCAATCGGGAGCCGATAATTCACCCCTCCACTTT. It specifies CASATQSGADNSPLHF.

The rearrangement uses TRBV20-1 and TRBJ1-1; D is possibly TRBD1 (5 bases). CDR1 is DFQATT, CDR2 SNEGSKA, per germline (reference sequence). Between the trimmed V and J ends, which lost 3 bases and 7 bases, there was a span of 9 bases. The CDR3 has 11 residues. CDR3 loop: CSASWGDEAFF. The CDR3 DNA reads TGCAGTGCTAGTTGGGGGGATGAAGCTTTCTTT.

The rearrangement joins TRBV7-9 to TRBJ1-1, with D perhaps matching TRBD1 (5 bases). Germline assignment: CDR1 SEHNR and CDR2 FQNEAQ (reference sequence). The CDR3 is 16 amino acids. Trimming took off 2 bases at V and 3 bases at J, with 16 bases between the two ends. In nucleotides, the CDR3 is TGTGCCAGCAGCTTAAGGGGTCCCTCAATAGACACTGAAGCTTTCTTT. Amino acids: CASSLRGPSIDTEAFF.

V usage is TRBV19 and J usage is TRBJ1-5, with TRBD1 identical over 10 bases. V shed 5 bases, J shed 6 bases, and the junction held 7 bases outside the gene matches. The CDR3 consists of 15 residues. Germline V gene lookup returns CDR1 LNHDA and CDR2 SQIVND (reference sequence). The CDR3 coding sequence is TGTGCCAGTAGTGGGGGACAGGGGAGCTTTCAGCCCCAGCATTTT. Translating it yields CASSGGQGSFQPQHF.

The CDR3 protein is CASLAGETQYF. CDR3 DNA: TGCGCCAGCCTCGCGGGAGAGACCCAGTACTTC. The chain has TRBV23-1 and TRBJ2-5, with TRBD2 as a possible D gene (5 bases). TRBV23-1 is marked as an open reading frame, function uncertain. There are 11 residues in the CDR3. V lost 8 bases and J 4 bases, leaving 8 bases between the germline ends.